Below, 22 T cell receptor beta chains from the same sample are listed, as sequenced in a study of cytomegalovirus exposure and HLA in healthy donors. Amplification used 60 Vbeta primers and 13 Jbeta primers. Only in-frame clones appear in the TCRdb table, and some are missing; sequencing was by immunoSEQ multiplex PCR. The table lists about 140,000 clones, less than 85% of them singletons. The source material was PBMCs. Receptor source: a man aged 35-49 years in good health and CMV-seropositive.

The rearrangement joins TRBV2 to TRBJ2-1; 7 bases map to TRBD2. Looked up from germline, CDR1 is SNHLY and CDR2 is FYNNEI. This CDR3 contains 14 residues. Losses at the gene ends were 1 base for V and 8 bases for J; bases not matched to a gene: 5. The CDR3 loop is CASSEGVSGDEQFF. CDR3 DNA sequence: TGTGCCAGCAGTGAAGGGGTAAGCGGGGATGAGCAGTTCTTC. Complete variable domain (other parts from reference TRBV2 and TRBJ2-1): EPEVTQTPSHQVTQMGQEVILRCVPISNHLYFYWYRQILGQKVEFLVSFYNNEISEKSEIFDDQFSVERPDGSNFTLKIRSTKLEDSAMYFCASSEGVSGDEQFFGPGTRLTVL.

This chain joins TRBV27 and TRBJ2-3; no clear D gene. The length of the CDR3 is 14 residues. Trimming pared 0 bases from V and 4 bases from J, leaving 8 bases between. Germline values: CDR1 MNHEY, CDR2 SMNVEV (reference sequence). The CDR3 DNA reads TGTGCCAGCAGTTTATCTGGCTTCCCAGATACGCAGTATTTT. Its protein product is CASSLSGFPDTQYF.

The chain has TRBV19 and TRBJ1-2; 11 nucleotides agree with TRBD1. CDR1 is LNHDA and CDR2 is SQIVND in the germline V gene (reference sequence). V gave up 7 bases and J gave up 4 bases; unmatched junction bases: 8. The CDR3 runs to 15 residues. The CDR3: CASTLGQGAVYGYTF. The CDR3 DNA is TGTGCCAGTACCCTCGGACAGGGGGCTGTCTATGGCTACACCTTC.

The CDR3 DNA follows: TGTGCCAGCTGGACAGGGAACAGGAACACTGAAGCTTTCTTT. It yields the protein CASWTGNRNTEAFF. The J gene is TRBJ1-1, the V gene TRBV18; 8 nucleotides line up with TRBD1. CDR3 length: 14 amino acids. With 7 bases clipped from V and 1 base from J, the junction kept 5 bases outside the gene matches. Germline lookup yields CDR1 KGHSH and CDR2 LQKENI.

The J gene is TRBJ1-2, the V gene TRBV5-4, with 8 bases lining up with TRBD1. The CDR3 extends over 13 amino acids. Germline V gene data show CDR1 as SGHNT and CDR2 as YYREEE (reference sequence). Trimming at V came to 4 bases and at J to 4 bases, leaving 3 bases not matched to a gene. The CDR3 spells CASSLTGVYGYTF. The CDR3 DNA reads as TGTGCCAGCAGCCTGACAGGGGTCTATGGCTACACCTTC.

V gene TRBV19 combines with J gene TRBJ1-1; tentatively, D is TRBD1 (6 bases). CDR1 and CDR2 from the germline V gene are LNHDA and SQIVND (reference sequence). The CDR3 has 15 residues. Trimming shortened V by 3 bases and J by 5 bases, and 16 bases separated the two germline ends. CDR3 sequence: CASSIQGQRRTEAFF. In DNA form, the CDR3 reads TGTGCCAGTAGTATTCAGGGGCAAAGGAGAACTGAAGCTTTCTTT.

This chain uses TRBV2 with TRBJ1-2, with D hard to call. Germline CDR1 SNHLY, CDR2 FYNNEI. The ends were cut back, 7 bases at V and 5 bases at J, with 11 bases in the middle. The CDR3 covers 12 residues. Here the CDR3 DNA reads TGTGCCAGCAATGGAGCCAGGTATGGCTACACCTTC. Translation: CASNGARYGYTF.

Regarding this clone: Distinct nucleotide sequences in the sample also encode this CDR3. The chain links TRBV5-1 to TRBJ2-7; D is unresolved. The germline CDR1 and CDR2 sequences are SGHRS and YFSETQ. The CDR3 loop spans 14 amino acids. The V end lost 0 bases, the J end lost 4 bases, and 11 bases lay between the germline ends. The CDR3 here is CASSLGGGTYEQYF. The CDR3 coding sequence is TGCGCCAGCAGCTTGGGAGGCGGTACATACGAGCAGTACTTC.

The genes are TRBV6-6 and TRBJ2-3; possibly TRBD1 for D (6 bases). CDR3 length: 14 residues. CDR1 and CDR2 from the germline V gene are MNHNY and SVGAGI (reference sequence). Trimming left V 6 bases short and J 0 bases short, with 10 bases between. CDR3 coding DNA: TGTGCCAGCAGAAACAGGGCCAGCACAGATACGCAGTATTTT. It encodes CASRNRASTDTQYF.

The sample holds one count of this clone. The chain joins TRBV10-3 to TRBJ1-5; D not certain. This CDR3 contains 15 residues. Germline values: CDR1 ENHRY, CDR2 SYGVKD. Trimming removed 3 bases from V and 1 base from J, with 10 bases in between. CDR3 bases: TGTGCCATCAGTGACCCAGACTTGAGCAATCAGCCCCAGCATTTT. It is translated as CAISDPDLSNQPQHF.

This rearrangement joins TRBV18 to TRBJ2-5; 8 nucleotides align to TRBD1. V gave up 0 bases and J gave up 3 bases; unmatched junction bases: 6. The CDR3 consists of 16 residues. CDR1 is KGHSH and CDR2 is LQKENI in the germline V gene. The CDR3 DNA reads as TGTGCCAGCTCACCACCTCCCGGGACAGGAGAAGAGACCCAGTACTTC. Encoded protein: CASSPPPGTGEETQYF.

This chain joins TRBV10-3 and TRBJ1-5; D call uncertain. Germline-derived CDR1 and CDR2 are ENHRY and SYGVKD. Deletions cut 2 bases from V and 0 bases from J, with 5 bases between. This CDR3 is 14 amino acids long. Written as DNA, the CDR3 is TGTGCCATCAGTGAGACGGGTAGCAATCAGCCCCAGCATTTT. Translating gives CAISETGSNQPQHF.

This clone was detected only once. The chain links TRBV5-4 to TRBJ1-2; 9 nucleotides match TRBD1. After removal of 5 bases from V and 0 bases from J, the junction contained 5 bases not matched to a gene. Germline V gene data show CDR1 as SGHNT and CDR2 as YYREEE (reference sequence). This CDR3 has 15 residues. In nucleotides, the CDR3 is TGTGCCAGCAGTGACAGGGGGGTTACTAACTATGGCTACACCTTC. This gives the protein CASSDRGVTNYGYTF.

The table lists this clone with a count of one. This sequence joins TRBV11-2 and TRBJ2-7; 7 positions agree with TRBD1. With 1 base clipped from V and 6 bases from J, the junction kept 9 bases outside the gene matches. The germline V gene encodes CDR1 SGHAT and CDR2 FQNNGV. There are 15 residues in the CDR3. For the CDR3, the DNA is TGTGCCAGCAGCTTAGTTACGGGACAGACTCGCGAGCAGTACTTC. Translation: CASSLVTGQTREQYF.

The chain has TRBV19 and TRBJ2-2; no clear D gene. V lost 1 base and J 1 base, leaving 10 bases between the germline ends. The CDR3 is 16 amino acids. Per germline, CDR1 LNHDA and CDR2 SQIVND (reference sequence). The CDR3 here is CASSIVSGLNTGELFF. CDR3 DNA sequence: TGTGCCAGTAGTATAGTCTCTGGCTTGAACACCGGGGAGCTGTTTTTT. Drawing the rest from reference TRBV19 and TRBJ2-2, the complete variable domain is DGGITQSPKYLFRKEGQNVTLSCEQNLNHDAMYWYRQDPGQGLRLIYYSQIVNDFQKGDIAEGYSVSREKKESFPLTVTSAQKNPTAFYLCASSIVSGLNTGELFFGEGSRLTVL.

The rearrangement uses TRBV30 and TRBJ1-2; the D is unclear. This CDR3 comprises 15 residues. The germline V gene encodes CDR1 GTSNPN and CDR2 SVGIG (reference sequence). The V gene lost 0 bases and the J gene lost 7 bases, with 18 bases spanning the gap. The CDR3 loop is CAWSVAPGDRVGYTF. In DNA, the CDR3 is TGTGCCTGGAGTGTAGCCCCGGGAGATAGGGTTGGCTACACCTTC.

The gene calls are TRBV7-6 and TRBJ1-6; D gene unclear. Germline V CDR1 and CDR2: SGHVS, FNYEAQ. V was cut by 2 bases and J by 9 bases, with 17 bases left in between. CDR3 length equals 16 residues. The chain's CDR3 is CASSLWDYQEGSPLHF. The CDR3 DNA reads TGTGCCAGCAGCTTATGGGATTATCAGGAGGGTTCACCCCTCCACTTT.

This clone was observed a few times. The rearrangement links TRBV19 to TRBJ2-1; 11 positions agree with TRBD1. Germline lookup yields CDR1 LNHDA and CDR2 SQIVND (reference sequence). CDR3 length equals 14 residues. V shed 6 bases and J 7 bases; nucleotides not matched to a gene: 5. Here the CDR3 reads CASSLGQGVNEQFF. In nucleotides, the CDR3 is TGTGCCAGTAGCCTGGGACAGGGGGTTAATGAGCAGTTCTTC.

This chain joins TRBV4-2 and TRBJ2-1; D is unresolved. Trimming took off 0 bases at V and 3 bases at J, with 9 bases between the two ends. The CDR3 spans 15 residues. Germline assignment: CDR1 LGHNA and CDR2 YNFKEQ. The CDR3 bases are TGTGCCAGCAGCCAAGACCCGACTCACTACAATGAGCAGTTCTTC. Protein sequence: CASSQDPTHYNEQFF.

V gene TRBV6-1 combines with J gene TRBJ1-5; 9 positions agree with TRBD1. The length of the CDR3 is 14 residues. J was trimmed by 4 bases and V by 6 bases; bases with no gene match: 4. Germline V gene sequence: CDR1 MNHNS, CDR2 SASEGT. CDR3 region: CASRGQGWNQPQHF. The DNA for the CDR3 is TGTGCCAGCAGGGGACAGGGTTGGAATCAGCCCCAGCATTTT.

The chain joins TRBV14 to TRBJ2-5; TRBD2 agrees at 12 bases. Looked up from germline, CDR1 is SGHDN and CDR2 is FVKESK. With V trimmed by 3 bases and J by 5 bases, 13 bases remained unmatched. The CDR3 contains 18 residues. The CDR3, as DNA: TGTGCCAGCAGCCATCCCACCCAACTAGCGGGGGGTTGGGAGACCCAGTACTTC. As protein: CASSHPTQLAGGWETQYF. The full variable domain, in which reference TRBV14 and TRBJ2-5 provide the parts outside the CDR3, is EAGVTQFPSHSVIEKGQTVTLRCDPISGHDNLYWYRRVMGKEIKFLLHFVKESKQDESGMPNNRFLAERTGGTYSTLKVQPAELEDSGVYFCASSHPTQLAGGWETQYFGPGTRLLVL.

This clone was seen only a few times. The chain is built from TRBV2 and TRBJ2-5, with a weak D call TRBD2 (6 bases). The end of the DNA fits TRBJ2-7 better, so the J call may be wrong. This CDR3 comprises 13 residues. Germline V gene lookup returns CDR1 SNHLY and CDR2 FYNNEI. CDR3 DNA sequence: TGTGCCAGCATACGGGAGCTGGATTACGAGCAGTACTTC. It specifies CASIRELDYEQYF.